This T cell receptor beta chain was obtained from a study of cytotoxic CD8 clonotypes in ibrutinib-treated CLL. On the study more broadly: By median roughly 65 months, roughly twelve had progressed and about 15 stayed remitted; responses had been 2 complete and some 24 partial.

The study, taken as a whole, reports: Clonality rose at ibrutinib response, held steady in sustained remission, and fell toward baseline at progression. On treatment, the uncommon public clonotypes contracted or remained stable.

Sequencing was designed to attain a depth spanning 1 in 200,000 to 1 in 1 million T cells. Profiling relied on immunoSEQ multiplex PCR, and the TCRdb table lists in-frame clones only, not all of them. The sample lists approximately 25,000 clones, roughly two thirds seen once, with roughly half in the top ten. A remark on this clone: The antigen is not known.

CDR3 length equals 12 residues. Trimming removed 4 bases at V and 12 bases at J, with 13 bases between. From germline, CDR1 is SGHAT and CDR2 FQNNGV. Specimen: PBMCs, collected at disease progression, from a patient treated with ibrutinib. The source of this sequence is a human donor with chronic lymphocytic leukemia. This chain joins TRBV11-2 and TRBJ1-3; D not certain. CDR3 loop: CASSSSGNRIYF. The CDR3 DNA follows: TGTGCCAGCAGCTCCTCCGGGAACCGCATATATTTT.